This is a list of T cell receptor beta chains from one sample in a study of T cells in Graves' hyperthyroidism and ophthalmopathy. TCRdb re-derived calls from the multiplex PCR reads in MiXCR, one entry per CDR3 protein. In the table there are about 540,000 distinct CDR3 sequences, 46% of which are singletons. Material for sequencing was peripheral blood or thyroid tissue (not recorded which). The receptors were sampled from a woman aged 18-29 years with Graves' hyperthyroidism. Each CDR3 is given with its conserved first and last residue. A D gene is named only where the DNA matches it firmly. Clone size is shown for a subset of rows, as once, few, many or a class of expanded clone.

clone size	D gene	V gene	J gene	CDR3 DNA	CDR3 protein
-	TRBD2	TRBV20-1	TRBJ2-7	TGCAGTGCCCAGCGGGAGGGCCTCTACGAGCAGTACTTC	CSAQREGLYEQYF
-	-	TRBV11-1	TRBJ1-2	TGTGCCAGCAGCAGGCGGGACACCTGGGGTGGCTACACCTTC	CASSRRDTWGGYTF
-	TRBD1	TRBV7-8	TRBJ1-6	TGTGCCAGCAGCTTAGCATCTGGACAGGGAATAGGGGATTCACCCCTCCACTTT	CASSLASGQGIGDSPLHF
-	-	TRBV6-1	TRBJ2-5	TGTGCCAGCAGTTACTCGACATTACGGGGTGGTGGCGAGACCCAGTACTTC	CASSYSTLRGGGETQYF
-	TRBD1	TRBV4-1	TRBJ1-1	TGCGCCAGCAGGGGACAGATGAACACTGAAGCTTTCTTT	CASRGQMNTEAFF
-	-	TRBV5-1	TRBJ2-6	TGCGCCAGCAGCTTTTTTACCGCCGGGGCCAACGTCCTGACTTTC	CASSFFTAGANVLTF
few	TRBD1	TRBV7-9	TRBJ1-2	TGTGCCAGCACAACTCCAGGGGGCGCCTCTTACGGCTACACCTTC	CASTTPGGASYGYTF
-	-	TRBV7-6	TRBJ2-7	TGTGCCAGCAGCTACGGGGTGGGGGGTCGCGAGCAGTACTTC	CASSYGVGGREQYF
many	-	TRBV2	TRBJ1-1	TGTGCCAGCATTACGCGCGGGGGAGATACTGAAGCTTTCTTT	CASITRGGDTEAFF
-	-	TRBV2	TRBJ1-1	TGTGCCAGCAGCGGAAGAGTAGTTACTGAAGCTTTCTTT	CASSGRVVTEAFF
once	-	TRBV15	TRBJ2-6	TGTGCCACCAGCAGGACGGTGAACACTGGGGCCAACGTCCTGACTTTC	CATSRTVNTGANVLTF
few	-	TRBV2	TRBJ1-6	TGTGCCAGTAACCGGGACGGATATTCACCCCTCCACTTT	CASNRDGYSPLHF
-	-	TRBV29-1	TRBJ2-7	TGCAGCGTTAATGCAGGAGATACTCCGTACTTC	CSVNAGDTPYF
-	-	TRBV7-9	TRBJ1-2	TGTGCCAGCAGCTTGGCAACATTTCGGAGGGATGGCTACACCTTC	CASSLATFRRDGYTF
-	-	TRBV7-9	TRBJ2-2	TGTGCCAGCACCCAGGGCCCAGGGCGGATCGGGGAGCTGTTTTTT	CASTQGPGRIGELFF
once	-	TRBV24-1	TRBJ1-2	TGTGCCACCAGTGATGAAGGACCCACGGGCTGCACCTTC	CATSDEGPTGCTF
-	-	TRBV13	TRBJ1-1	TGTGCCAGCAGCTTGCGATGGGCCACTGAAGCTTTCTTT	CASSLRWATEAFF
once	-	TRBV15	TRBJ1-1	TGTGCCACCAACAGCAGCTTCCAAGCGAACACTGAAGCTTTCTTT	CATNSSFQANTEAFF
few	-	TRBV5-1	TRBJ1-3	TGCGCCAGCAGCTTGGGGTCAGACTCTGGAAACACCATATATTTT	CASSLGSDSGNTIYF
-	-	TRBV19	TRBJ2-6	TGTGCCAGTAGTCTAACAGGGACCTGCTCTGGGGCCAACGTCCTGACTTTC	CASSLTGTCSGANVLTF
-	-	TRBV7-9	TRBJ2-5	TGTGCCAGCAGCCGCTGGGAGCATCAAGAGACCCAGTACTTC	CASSRWEHQETQYF
-	-	TRBV5-1	TRBJ1-1	TGCGCCAGCAGCCCCTTCCCCATCACTGAAGCTTTCTTT	CASSPFPITEAFF
-	-	TRBV6-1	TRBJ2-7	TGTGCCAGCAGCTTGGCCCGGGCAGGGGACGGGCAGTACTTC	CASSLARAGDGQYF
-	TRBD1	TRBV2	TRBJ1-1	TGTGCCAGCAGCACAGGGGTCGGTGAAGCTTTCTTT	CASSTGVGEAFF
-	-	TRBV10-3	TRBJ1-1	TGTGCCATCGGGGCAGATGAGGAGCTAACTGAAGCTTTCTTT	CAIGADEELTEAFF
-	-	TRBV19	TRBJ2-5	TGTGCCAGTAGTCTCATGATGGCGAGAGAGACCCAGTACTTC	CASSLMMARETQYF
many	-	TRBV29-1	TRBJ1-2	TGCAGCGTTGAAAGTCAGGATCGTACTGGCTACACCTTC	CSVESQDRTGYTF
-	TRBD2	TRBV29-1	TRBJ2-7	TGCAGCGTTGTTAGCGGGAGTTTTTACGAGCAGTACTTC	CSVVSGSFYEQYF
many	TRBD1	TRBV29-1	TRBJ2-7	TGCAGCGTTGGGGACAGGGGGCGGACCTACGAGCAGTACTTC	CSVGDRGRTYEQYF
-	TRBD1	TRBV15	TRBJ1-1	TGTGCCACCAGCAGCGAGGACAGGAACTCTGAAGCTTTCTTT	CATSSEDRNSEAFF
-	TRBD2	TRBV7-2	TRBJ2-2	TGTGCCAGCAGCCTCGGGACTAGCGGGAGGGGAGACACCGGGGAGCTGTTTTTT	CASSLGTSGRGDTGELFF
once	-	TRBV7-2	TRBJ1-2	TGTGCCAGCAGCGTCGGGCACAGGGTTGGCTACACCTTC	CASSVGHRVGYTF
many	-	TRBV29-1	TRBJ1-2	TGCAGCGTAGGACAAGGTCCGTCCTATGGCTACACCTTC	CSVGQGPSYGYTF
many	TRBD1	TRBV29-1	TRBJ2-5	TGCAGCGTTGAAAGGCAGGGGGCAGGGGAGACCCAGTACTTC	CSVERQGAGETQYF
many	TRBD2	TRBV29-1	TRBJ2-5	TGCAGCGTTGGGCGGGAGGAGGAGACCCAGTACTTC	CSVGREEETQYF
-	-	TRBV5-1	TRBJ2-5	TGCGCCAGCAGCTCGGACGAGTCCCAAGAGACCCAGTACTTC	CASSSDESQETQYF
few	TRBD2	TRBV19	TRBJ2-7	TGTGCCAGTAGTAACGGACTAGCGCTCTACGAGCAGTACTTC	CASSNGLALYEQYF
-	-	TRBV9	TRBJ2-2	TGTGCCAGCAGCCGGTCTGAGCCTGGATCCGGGGAGCTGTTTTTT	CASSRSEPGSGELFF
-	TRBD1	TRBV11-2	TRBJ1-5	TGTGCCAGCAGCTTAGGGGGACAGGGATACAATCAGCCCCAGCATTTT	CASSLGGQGYNQPQHF
-	-	TRBV19	TRBJ2-7	TGTGCCAGCAGCTCGGGGGATGGGGTGGTCTACGAGCAGTACTTC	CASSSGDGVVYEQYF